This record looks at one T cell receptor (beta chain) sequence and its context. This CDR3 contains 14 residues. Germline V gives CDR1 WNHNN, CDR2 SYGVQD (reference sequence). The V gene lost 2 bases and the J gene lost 6 bases, with 11 bases spanning the gap. The data were obtained in a study of T cell responses to AZD1222 COVID-19 vaccine. The method was immunoSEQ multiplex PCR; TCRdb's version includes in-frame clones alone and lacks a portion of them. The sample shows some 150,000 clones, just over 90% of them seen only once. This rearrangement joins TRBV10-1 to TRBJ2-1; D may be TRBD2 (7 bases). The sequence was obtained from an adult in good health. The sample here was peripheral blood, taken on day 0 of AZD1222 vaccination. CDR3 region: CASSERGAPNEQFF. DNA for the CDR3: TGCGCCAGCAGTGAGCGGGGGGCCCCCAATGAGCAGTTCTTC.